These T cell receptor beta chains were read from a single sample in a study of CD4 T cells in relation to SARS-CoV-2 and coronaviruses. Assay: immunoSEQ multiplex PCR; the TCRdb copy retains only in-frame clones and omits some. Counted here are nearly 30,000 clones, over 60% occurring once; the ten biggest clones make up under 15%. No antigen is known for these receptors. Sample: CD4+ T cells from PBMCs, cultured in vitro. The receptors were sampled from a human donor in good health. Each CDR3 is given with its conserved first and last residue. Fields, in order: J gene, V gene, D gene, clone size, CDR3 protein, CDR3 DNA. D genes are given only for firm matches. Part of the rows lack a size; the others show once, few, many or a class for expanded clones.

>TRBJ1-1|TRBV27|.|.
CASSLSLAAVEAFF
TGTGCCAGCAGTTTATCGCTTGCAGCAGTTGAAGCTTTCTTT
>TRBJ1-1|TRBV5-1|TRBD1|once
CASSGLTGVMNTEAFF
TGCGCCAGCAGCGGCCTGACAGGGGTTATGAACACTGAAGCTTTCTTT
>TRBJ2-5|TRBV29-1|.|.
CSARRGETQYF
TGCAGCGCTAGACGGGGGGAGACCCAGTACTTC
>TRBJ2-2|TRBV6-6|.|.
CASSYSGATGELFF
TGTGCCAGCAGTTACTCGGGGGCGACCGGGGAGCTGTTTTTT
>TRBJ1-4|TRBV30|TRBD1|.
CAWSPGTANEKLFF
TGTGCCTGGAGCCCGGGGACAGCTAATGAAAAACTGTTTTTT
>TRBJ1-1|TRBV5-6|.|.
CASSLSYTNTEAFF
TGTGCCAGCAGCTTATCCTACACGAACACTGAAGCTTTCTTT
>TRBJ2-5|TRBV7-9|.|.
CASSFGTLQETQYF
TGTGCCAGCAGCTTTGGGACACTACAAGAGACCCAGTACTTC
>TRBJ1-3|TRBV7-2|.|.
CASSVLNSGNTIYF
TGTGCCAGCAGCGTCCTCAACTCTGGAAACACCATATATTTT
>TRBJ2-2|TRBV18|TRBD1|once
CASSGQGAVGTGELFF
TGTGCCAGCTCGGGACAGGGGGCCGTCGGCACCGGGGAGCTGTTTTTT
>TRBJ2-5|TRBV7-2|.|.
CASSGQTGEEETQYF
TGTGCCAGCAGCGGGCAAACAGGGGAGGAAGAGACCCAGTACTTC
>TRBJ2-4|TRBV14|.|.
CASSQVRNIQYF
TGTGCCAGCAGCCAAGTTAGAAACATTCAGTACTTC
>TRBJ2-2|TRBV6-2/TRBV6-3|TRBD2|.
CASSYSAGGNTGELFF
TGTGCCAGCAGTTACTCGGCGGGGGGGAACACCGGGGAGCTGTTTTTT
>TRBJ2-1|TRBV19|TRBD1|.
CASSILDRGFGEQFF
TGTGCCAGTAGTATTTTGGACAGGGGATTCGGTGAGCAGTTCTTC
>TRBJ2-1|TRBV27|.|.
CASSSRGLEQFF
TGTGCCAGCTCTTCGAGGGGGTTGGAGCAGTTCTTC
>TRBJ2-1|TRBV2|TRBD2|.
CASSEGLAGGPGYNEQFF
TGTGCCAGCAGTGAGGGTCTAGCGGGAGGGCCGGGTTACAATGAGCAGTTCTTC
>TRBJ1-2|TRBV18|TRBD1|.
CASSPGQGDGYGYTF
TGTGCCAGCTCACCGGGACAGGGGGATGGCTATGGCTACACCTTC
>TRBJ2-7|TRBV20-1|.|.
CSAPSWPEQYF
TGCAGTGCCCCTTCATGGCCCGAGCAGTACTTC
>TRBJ2-1|TRBV12-2|.|.
CASRLDPGSQPGNEQFF
TGTGCAAGTCGCTTAGACCCAGGGTCCCAACCTGGCAATGAGCAGTTCTTC
>TRBJ2-3|TRBV19|TRBD1|few
CASSIHHYDRGAGTQYF
TGTGCCAGTAGTATACATCATTACGACAGGGGCGCTGGGACGCAGTATTTT
>TRBJ2-5|TRBV11-2|TRBD2|.
CASTIGGGGGSETQYF
TGTGCCAGCACCATAGGGGGCGGGGGGGGGTCAGAGACCCAGTACTTC
>TRBJ2-1|TRBV2|.|.
CASSELAYNEQFF
TGTGCCAGCAGTGAACTAGCCTACAATGAGCAGTTCTTC
>TRBJ2-5|TRBV4-1|.|.
CASSQEHLQETQYF
TGCGCCAGCAGCCAAGAACACCTCCAAGAGACCCAGTACTTC